This T cell receptor (beta chain) emerged from a study of CD8 T cells in Susac syndrome. Sequencing of TCR beta covered CD8+ and CD4+ T cells obtained from blood. Overall study results and limits: In total CD8+ repertoires, over 15 Susac-specific public clones were detected, and CD8+ TEMRA repertoires contained several. That the number of individuals in its TCR sequencing and HLA analysis was relatively small was acknowledged by the study.

Reverse transcription of roughly 0.5 to 1 ug RNA used random hexamers. Using its own MiXCR run on the immunoSEQ multiplex PCR reads, TCRdb lists one record per CDR3 protein. The table includes about 80,000 distinct CDR3 sequences, approximately 95% detected once. Note on this clonotype: As yet, its antigen is unknown.

The specimen was CD8+ T cells from PBMCs. The clonotype was recovered from a human donor with Susac syndrome.

CDR3 bases: TGCAGTGCTAGAGATAACCCCCCGAAGTACGCGCCTAACTATGGCTACACCTTC. Amino acid sequence: CSARDNPPKYAPNYGYTF. This chain joins TRBV20-1 and TRBJ1-2; D is ambiguous. Trimming stripped 0 bases from V and 0 bases from J, with 20 bases between. Germline V gene data show CDR1 as DFQATT and CDR2 as SNEGSKA (reference sequence). The CDR3 spans 18 residues.